Listed here are 17 T cell receptor beta chains from one sample, sequenced in a study of neoadjuvant anti-PD-1 for oral cavity cancer. Measured with immunoSEQ multiplex PCR; TCRdb has only the in-frame clones, and not every one. The table includes over 80,000 clones, roughly 80% detected once. Sequences were derived from PBMCs, sampled before nivolumab (anti-PD-1) treatment. Every receptor here comes from a person aged 35-79 years with oral cavity squamous cell carcinoma.

The chain carries TRBV5-6 and TRBJ1-1, with D unclear. With 6 bases removed from V and 6 bases from J, the gap between germline ends came to 15 bases. The CDR3 is 13 residues long. Germline loops: CDR1 SGHDT, CDR2 YYEEEE. For the CDR3, the DNA is TGTGCCAGCACCCCCTTGGGTGCAGCTGAAGCTTTCTTT. It codes for CASTPLGAAEAFF.

In its sample, this clone was seen once. The chain carries TRBV5-1 and TRBJ2-1; the match to TRBD2 covers 15 bases. With 4 bases clipped from V and 7 bases from J, the junction kept 12 bases outside the gene matches. Looked up from germline, CDR1 is SGHRS and CDR2 is YFSETQ. The CDR3 extends over 18 amino acids. The CDR3 DNA reads as TGCGCCAGCAGCACCGGACTAGCGGGAGGGGAGTTAGTGAATGAGCAGTTCTTC. This encodes CASSTGLAGGELVNEQFF.

V is TRBV28 and J is TRBJ1-1; maybe TRBD1 (6 bases). Between the trimmed V and J ends, which lost 10 bases and 6 bases, there was a span of 15 bases. CDR1 is MDHEN, CDR2 SYDVKM, per germline. This CDR3 comprises 12 residues. The CDR3 DNA follows: TGTGCCACGGGGGCGGGGGACTCTGAAGCTTTCTTT. Encoded protein: CATGAGDSEAFF.

The chain recombines TRBV5-8 with TRBJ1-1, with TRBD1 identical over 8 bases. CDR3 size: 16 residues. Trimming took 0 bases from V and 1 from J; bases not matched to a gene: 5. Germline CDR1 reads SGHTS; CDR2 reads YDEGEE. CDR3 amino acids: CASSLARTGSNTEAFF. The CDR3 region has the DNA TGTGCCAGCAGCTTGGCCAGGACAGGGTCGAACACTGAAGCTTTCTTT. The full variable domain, its missing parts supplied by reference TRBV5-8 and TRBJ1-1, is EAGVTQSPTHLIKTRGQQATLRCSPISGHTSVYWYQQALGLGLQFLLWYDEGEERNRGNFPPRFSGRQFPNYSSELNVNALELEDSALYLCASSLARTGSNTEAFFGQGTRLTVV.

The V call is TRBV19, the J call TRBJ2-1, with TRBD2 identical over 7 bases. The CDR3 extends over 16 amino acids. V trimming: 2 bases; J trimming: 7 bases; junction bases outside the gene matches: 11. Germline V gene data show CDR1 as LNHDA and CDR2 as SQIVND (reference sequence). CDR3 region: CASSIRRGGRGNEQFF. The CDR3 coding sequence is TGTGCCAGTAGTATACGCCGGGGCGGGAGAGGGAATGAGCAGTTCTTC.

This clone was detected only once. V usage is TRBV27 and J usage is TRBJ2-2, with 7 bases identical to TRBD1. From germline, CDR1 is MNHEY and CDR2 SMNVEV (reference sequence). Trimming cost V 5 bases and J 1 base; bases outside gene matches: 4. The CDR3 covers 15 residues. CDR3: CASSPRDRNTGELFF. The DNA for the CDR3 is TGTGCCAGCAGTCCCCGGGACAGGAACACCGGGGAGCTGTTTTTT.

The V gene is TRBV5-1, the J gene TRBJ2-3; maybe TRBD2 (5 bases). The CDR3 loop spans 14 amino acids. The V gene's germline CDR1 is SGHRS and CDR2 YFSETQ. V gave up 7 bases and J gave up 5 bases, with 17 bases separating them. In DNA form, the CDR3 reads TGCGCCAGCTCCATAGCGACAACGAAAGATACGCAGTATTTT. Protein: CASSIATTKDTQYF.

The chain carries TRBV6-5 and TRBJ2-5; maybe TRBD2 (5 bases). The CDR3 is made up of 15 amino acids. Trimming cost V 4 bases and J 2 bases, with 14 bases left between them. Germline CDR1 is MNHEY and CDR2 is SVGAGI. The CDR3 loop reads CASSSQLPGQETQYF. The DNA of the CDR3 is TGTGCCAGCAGTTCCCAATTGCCGGGGCAAGAGACCCAGTACTTC.

The table lists this clone with a count of one. V and J are TRBV29-1 and TRBJ2-5; D remains unclear. The V and J ends lost 3 bases and 2 bases respectively, with 13 bases between them. The V gene's germline CDR1 is SQVTM and CDR2 ANQGSEA. The CDR3 is made up of 14 amino acids. CDR3 bases: TGCAGCGTTGAGGCTTACCCCGCACAAGAGACCCAGTACTTC. This codes for CSVEAYPAQETQYF.

This clone was counted a few times. The rearrangement links TRBV9 to TRBJ2-3; 7 nucleotides align to TRBD1. The CDR3 totals 15 residues. Looked up from germline, CDR1 is SGDLS and CDR2 is YYNGEE. The junction had 7 bases not matched to a gene; V was cut back by 3 bases and J by 3 bases. This chain's CDR3 is CASSAGDRVTDTQYF. CDR3 nucleotide sequence: TGTGCCAGCAGCGCGGGTGACAGGGTAACAGATACGCAGTATTTT.

The chain carries TRBV5-8 and TRBJ2-3; 7 bases are shared with TRBD2. The V segment lost 0 bases and the J segment 1 base; nucleotides outside the gene matches: 2. Germline CDR1 is SGHTS and CDR2 is YDEGEE. This CDR3 is 15 amino acids long. CDR3 coding DNA: TGTGCCAGCAGCTTGGTGGGAGGGGGCACAGATACGCAGTATTTT. It translates to CASSLVGGGTDTQYF.

This chain joins TRBV2 and TRBJ1-2; tentatively, D is TRBD1 (5 bases). The CDR3 sequence is 14 residues long. Germline V gives CDR1 SNHLY, CDR2 FYNNEI. V lost 7 bases and J 3 bases, leaving 15 bases between the germline ends. The CDR3 DNA reads as TGTGCCAGCACGAGGGACGGATCCTACTATGGCTACACCTTC. It encodes CASTRDGSYYGYTF.

The V gene is TRBV28, the J gene TRBJ1-4; weak D call: TRBD1 (5 bases). From germline, CDR1 is MDHEN and CDR2 SYDVKM. CDR3 size: 17 residues. V was pared by 3 bases and J by 2 bases, with 16 bases between. The CDR3 sequence: CASSFVSGTRTNEKLFF. CDR3 coding DNA: TGTGCCAGCAGTTTTGTTTCTGGGACCCGCACTAATGAAAAACTGTTTTTT.

Only one count was recorded for this clone. This chain uses TRBV7-9 with TRBJ2-7; 7 bases agree with TRBD2. CDR3 length: 14 amino acids. Germline CDR1 is SEHNR and CDR2 is FQNEAQ (reference sequence). V was pared by 5 bases and J by 2 bases, with 6 bases of the junction left unmatched. CDR3 residues: CASSGRDWTYEQYF. The CDR3 nucleotides are TGTGCCAGCAGCGGGAGGGACTGGACCTACGAGCAGTACTTC. Full variable domain (remainder filled in from reference TRBV7-9 and TRBJ2-7): DTGVSQNPRHKITKRGQNVTFRCDPISEHNRLYWYRQTLGQGPEFLTYFQNEAQLEKSRLLSDRFSAERPKGSFSTLEIQRTEQGDSAMYLCASSGRDWTYEQYFGPGTRLTVT.

V usage is TRBV28 and J usage is TRBJ1-1; D not resolved. This CDR3 contains 15 residues. The V gene's germline CDR1 is MDHEN and CDR2 SYDVKM. Trimming pared 5 bases from V and 1 base from J, leaving 14 bases between. The CDR3: CASSAPRRQNTEAFF. CDR3 DNA sequence: TGTGCCAGCAGTGCACCCCGCCGGCAGAACACTGAAGCTTTCTTT. Full variable domain (rest looked up from reference TRBV28 and TRBJ1-1): DVKVTQSSRYLVKRTGEKVFLECVQDMDHENMFWYRQDPGLGLRLIYFSYDVKMKEKGDIPEGYSVSREKKERFSLILESASTNQTSMYLCASSAPRRQNTEAFFGQGTRLTVV.

About this clone itself: It may be a read error: a sequence one base away is much more abundant. The rearrangement joins TRBV28 to TRBJ2-3; D is unclear. Germline V CDR1 and CDR2: MDHEN, SYDVKM. The CDR3 runs 11 residues. The V end was cut by 4 bases, the J end by 5 bases, with 4 bases between. The CDR3: CASSWGDTQYF. CDR3 nucleotides: TGTGCCAGCAGTTGGGGAGATACGCAGTATTTT.

The chain is built from TRBV25-1 and TRBJ2-7, with D unresolved. The CDR3 consists of 11 residues. Germline V gives CDR1 MGHDK, CDR2 SYGVNS. V was shortened by 5 bases and J by 6 bases, with 8 bases between the two germline ends. The CDR3 nucleotides are TGTGCCAGCAGTCGCGGCTTCGAGCAGTACTTC. Its translation is CASSRGFEQYF.